One sample yielded the 5 T cell receptor delta chains listed below, sequenced in a study of γδ T cells in repeated Plasmodium falciparum infection. Vgamma9/Vdelta2+ and Vdelta2-negative gammadelta T cells were flow-sorted from PBMC for bulk sequencing. TCRdb called clones anew from the multiplex PCR reads with CATT. The sample includes 85,000 to 95,000 delta-chain clones, over 1.3% of them seen just once. Sequences were obtained from gamma-delta T cells from blood. These receptors all come from a pool of human donors (malaria-infected and uninfected, not separated).

In its sample, this clone was seen many times. This may arise from a read error, as a much more abundant clone is one base away. For the V gene the call is TRDV2; the J gene has no call; the table's D call TRDD3 went unverified against the DNA. This CDR3 contains 18 residues. CDR1 GEAIGNYY and CDR2 EKD come from the germline V gene. The DNA of the CDR3 is TGTGCCTGTGACCCCCTCGTCGTGAGCTCCTGGGACACCCGACAGATGTTCTTC. This codes for CACDPLVVSSWDTRQMFF.

The sample holds a few counts of this clone. TCRdb shows a much larger clone's protein in place of this DNA's translation, and the two differ at residue 9, likely through a read error; the protein shown is translated from the DNA. The chain combines TRDV2 with TRDJ1; D is uncertain. This CDR3 comprises 17 residues. Trimming removed 0 bases from V and 2 bases from J, with 18 bases in between. Germline V gives CDR1 GEAIGNYY, CDR2 EKD. This chain's CDR3 is CACDTVGLVDPTDKLIF. The CDR3 DNA reads as TGTGCCTGTGACACCGTGGGCCTGGTGGATCCTACCGATAAACTCATCTTT.

In its sample, this clone was seen a few times. V gene TRDV2 combines with J gene TRDJ1, with a tentative D call TRDD3 (6 bases). TCRdb offers no J gene call, so here the DNA was matched to germline to obtain one. Germline lookup yields CDR1 GEAIGNYY and CDR2 EKD. This CDR3 is built from 20 residues. V lost 3 bases to trimming and J lost 0 bases, with 28 bases between them. The CDR3, as DNA: TGTGCCTGTGACCGCCTTGGGAGGGGGACAAGCTACTCGGACACCGATAAACTCATCTTT. Residues: CACDRLGRGTSYSDTDKLIF.

This clone was picked up a small number of times. TCRdb's protein, taken from a much larger clone, differs from this DNA's translation at residue 3, likely owing to a read error; the protein displayed comes from the DNA. J is TRDJ1 and V is TRDV3; 11 bases fit TRDD3. The trim removed 5 bases at V and 0 bases at J, leaving 11 bases unmatched. CDR3 size: 16 residues. Germline CDR1 is TVYSNPD and CDR2 is GDNSRS (reference sequence). In DNA form, the CDR3 reads TGTGCCCCCGATGGGGGATACGCGGCGTACACCGATAAACTCATCTTT. Residues: CAPDGGYAAYTDKLIF.

This clone was counted only a few times. The V gene is TRDV2, the J gene TRDJ1, with 9 bases matching TRDD3. TCRdb gives no J gene; it was assigned here by matching the DNA to germline. After removal of 0 bases from V and 0 bases from J, the junction contained 19 bases not matched to a gene. Germline V gene data show CDR1 as GEAIGNYY and CDR2 as EKD. CDR3 size: 21 residues. CDR3 DNA: TGTGCCTGTGACACCGTTCCCTATGCCAGAGGAGGGGGATACTACACCGATAAACTCATCTTT. Encoded protein: CACDTVPYARGGGYYTDKLIF.